This T cell receptor (beta chain) is drawn from a study of radiotherapy plus CTLA-4 blockade in lung cancer. The CDR3 consists of 13 residues. The junction had 3 bases not matched to a gene; V was cut back by 4 bases and J by 3 bases. CDR1 is MDHEN and CDR2 is SYDVKM in the germline V gene. Method: immunoSEQ multiplex PCR; TCRdb's copy keeps in-frame clones and lacks some. The data contain roughly 93,000 clones, approximately 85% of them singletons. The source material was peripheral blood, sampled from a patient treated with radiotherapy plus ipilimumab. The TCR originated in a human donor with non-small cell lung cancer who had a partial response to radiotherapy plus ipilimumab. The J gene is TRBJ2-7, the V gene TRBV28; TRBD2 agrees at 7 bases. DNA for the CDR3: TGTGCCAGCAGTTCCGGGACTAACTACGAGCAGTACTTC. Translated, it gives CASSSGTNYEQYF.